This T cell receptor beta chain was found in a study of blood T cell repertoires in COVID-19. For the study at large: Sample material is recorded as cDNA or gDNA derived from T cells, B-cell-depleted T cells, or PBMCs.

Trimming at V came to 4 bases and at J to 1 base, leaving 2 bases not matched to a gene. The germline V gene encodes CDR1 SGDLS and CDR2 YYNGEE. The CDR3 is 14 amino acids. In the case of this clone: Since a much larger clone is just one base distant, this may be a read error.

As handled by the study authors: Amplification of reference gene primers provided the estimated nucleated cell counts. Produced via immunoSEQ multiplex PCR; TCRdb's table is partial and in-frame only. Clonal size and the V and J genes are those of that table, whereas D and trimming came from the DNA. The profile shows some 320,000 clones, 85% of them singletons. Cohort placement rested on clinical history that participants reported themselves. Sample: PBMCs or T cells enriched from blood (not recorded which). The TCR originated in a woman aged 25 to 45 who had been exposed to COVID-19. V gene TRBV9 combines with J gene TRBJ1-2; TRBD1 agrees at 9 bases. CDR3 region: CASSPGQGNYGYTF. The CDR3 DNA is TGTGCCAGCAGCCCGGGACAGGGTAACTATGGCTACACCTTC. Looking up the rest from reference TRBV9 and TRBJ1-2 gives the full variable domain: DSGVTQTPKHLITATGQRVTLRCSPRSGDLSVYWYQQSLDQGLQFLIQYYNGEERAKGNILERFSAQQFPDLHSELNLSSLELGDSALYFCASSPGQGNYGYTFGSGTRLTVV.